These 8 T cell receptor beta chains came from one sample sequenced in a study of shared clonotypes between healthy human individuals. TCRdb's copy holds only in-frame clones and misses some; the assay was immunoSEQ multiplex PCR. The profile shows about 670,000 clones, about 78% of them singletons. The specimen sequenced was memory CD4+ T cells sorted from blood. Sample subset: CD45RA-negative fraction. These receptors were collected from a woman aged 30 to 39 in good health.

The rearrangement uses TRBV5-4 and TRBJ2-3; D is undetermined. The CDR3 contains 14 residues. CDR1 is SGHNT and CDR2 is YYREEE in the germline V gene (reference sequence). V lost 4 bases and J 1 base, leaving 10 bases between the germline ends. CDR3 protein: CASSGVGGTDTQYF. CDR3 nucleotide sequence: TGTGCCAGCAGCGGGGTCGGTGGCACAGATACGCAGTATTTT.

This clone was counted only a few times. The CDR3: CSAAGYYEQYF. The CDR3, as DNA: TGCAGCGCTGCAGGGTATTACGAGCAGTACTTC. V gene TRBV29-1 combines with J gene TRBJ2-7, with TRBD1 as a possible D gene (5 bases). The V gene lost 7 bases and the J gene lost 4 bases, with 11 bases spanning the gap. Germline lookup yields CDR1 SQVTM and CDR2 ANQGSEA. The CDR3 covers 11 residues.

The rearrangement uses TRBV7-9 and TRBJ2-4, with D perhaps given as TRBD1 or TRBD2 (5 bases each). The ends were cut back, 5 bases at V and 3 bases at J, with 14 bases in the middle. There are 15 residues in the CDR3. Per germline, CDR1 SEHNR and CDR2 FQNEAQ (reference sequence). The CDR3 DNA follows: TGTGCCAGCAGCCTCTTAGGGGACGGCAAAAACATTCAGTACTTC. Its translation: CASSLLGDGKNIQYF.

V gene TRBV11-2 combines with J gene TRBJ1-1; 7 bases map to TRBD1. The CDR3 covers 13 residues. CDR1 SGHAT and CDR2 FQNNGV come from the germline V gene. V gave up 3 bases and J gave up 5 bases; unmatched junction bases: 3. The DNA of the CDR3 is TGTGCCAGCAGCTTGGCCAGGGGGACTGAAGCTTTCTTT. Protein: CASSLARGTEAFF.

A note on this clone: The germline gene is not matched at one end of the junction; a read error may be the cause. Other DNA sequences of this sample code for an identical CDR3. This chain links TRBV2 with TRBJ1-5; D is ambiguous. CDR3 length: 13 amino acids. Per germline, CDR1 SNHLY and CDR2 FYNNEI. The DNA of the CDR3 is TGTGCCAGCAGTGAGTTGTGGGCTCAGCCCCAACATTTT. This encodes CASSELWAQPQHF.

Details on this clone: The same CDR3 is also encoded by other DNA sequences in this sample. This rearrangement joins TRBV7-2 to TRBJ2-5, with unresolved D. This CDR3 comprises 13 residues. V lost 1 base, J lost 2 bases, and 5 bases lay in between. CDR1 and CDR2 from the germline V gene are SGHTA and FQGNSA. The CDR3: CASSLGLQETQYF. CDR3 nucleotides: TGTGCCAGCAGCTTAGGTTTACAAGAGACCCAGTACTTC.

This chain connects TRBV30 to TRBJ1-4; D is unclear. Trimming shortened V by 0 bases and J by 4 bases, and 12 bases separated the two germline ends. The CDR3 is 15 amino acids. Germline V gene sequence: CDR1 GTSNPN, CDR2 SVGIG (reference sequence). The CDR3 coding sequence is TGTGCCTGGAGTGTACAATGGGGTTTTAATGAAAAACTGTTTTTT. It yields the protein CAWSVQWGFNEKLFF.

Concerning this clone itself: This could be a read error, since a much larger clone is one nucleotide away. The chain couples TRBV7-9 to TRBJ2-7, with 8 bases aligning to TRBD2. Germline V gene data show CDR1 as SEHNR and CDR2 as FQNEAQ (reference sequence). The CDR3 loop spans 15 amino acids. Trimming cost V 2 bases and J 0 bases; bases outside gene matches: 3. Here the CDR3 reads CASSLSSGSSYEQYF. CDR3 nucleotide sequence: TGTGCCAGCAGCTTATCCAGCGGGAGCTCCTACGAGCAGTACTTC.